This T cell receptor (beta chain) was profiled in a study of T-cell memory formation after mild COVID-19. Study-level background: Among the donors, TCR clusters were largely specific to each donor. Study findings and constraints: A subset of responding clones appeared in pre-infection memory, suggesting cross-reactive memory joined.

Comments on this clonotype: What it binds is unknown.

The TCR alpha and TCR beta cDNA libraries, bearing sample barcodes and UMIs, were generated by 5'RACE using constant-segment primers. TCRdb reprocessed the 5' RACE reads via MiXCR and lists one record per CDR3 protein. The repertoire has hundreds of thousands of distinct CDR3 sequences, 28% of them found once; the top ten carry roughly 12%. The CDR3 contains 16 residues. V was pared by 4 bases and J by 7 bases, with 11 bases of the junction left unmatched. Germline V gene lookup returns CDR1 SEHNR and CDR2 FQNEAQ (reference sequence). The chain combines TRBV7-9 with TRBJ2-1, with TRBD2 identical over 9 bases. Sequences were obtained from PBMCs or a T cell subset sorted from them (not recorded which). This clonotype originated in an adult woman who had mild COVID-19 (a few samples of this study predate the infection). Cell type and time point are not known. CDR3 bases: TGTGCCAGCAGCTCGCTAGTTGCGGGAGGGAGGAATGAGCAGTTCTTC. Encoded protein: CASSSLVAGGRNEQFF.